This T cell receptor (beta chain) was identified in a study of T-cell reconstitution after alpha-beta-depleted transplantation in children. This sample's TCRbeta library carried unique molecular identifier barcodes. TCRdb itself ran the PCR reads through MiXCR, one entry per CDR3 protein. The repertoire holds about 640,000 distinct CDR3 sequences, with approximately 17% as singletons. This clonotype has only a few counts. With 5 bases clipped from V and 3 bases from J, the junction kept 6 bases outside the gene matches. The CDR3 sequence is 15 residues long. From germline, CDR1 is SGHTA and CDR2 FQGTGA.

This sequence originates from a human donor who donated a stem cell graft to a child with acute myeloid leukemia. The sequencing here drew on PBMCs from the stem cell graft donor, taken from the stem cell graft. The V call is TRBV7-3, the J call TRBJ2-1; the match to TRBD2 covers 8 bases. CDR3 amino acids: CASSLPGGLYNEQFF. The CDR3 DNA reads TGTGCCAGCAGCCTCCCGGGGGGGCTCTACAATGAGCAGTTCTTC.